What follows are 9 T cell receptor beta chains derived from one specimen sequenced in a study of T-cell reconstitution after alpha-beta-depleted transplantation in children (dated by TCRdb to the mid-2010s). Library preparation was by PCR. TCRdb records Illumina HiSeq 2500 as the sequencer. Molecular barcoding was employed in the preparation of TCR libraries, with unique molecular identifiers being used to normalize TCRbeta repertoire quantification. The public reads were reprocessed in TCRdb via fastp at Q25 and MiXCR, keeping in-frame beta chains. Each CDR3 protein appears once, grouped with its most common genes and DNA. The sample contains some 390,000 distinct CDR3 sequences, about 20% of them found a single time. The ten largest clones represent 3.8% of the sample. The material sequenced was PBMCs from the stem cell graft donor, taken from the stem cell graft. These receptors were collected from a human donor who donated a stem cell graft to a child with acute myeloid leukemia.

The CDR3 sequence is CSAMDSGNSPLHF. The CDR3, as DNA: TGCAGCGCTATGGACAGTGGAAATTCACCCCTCCACTTT. The chain links TRBV29-1 to TRBJ1-6; D is possibly TRBD1 (6 bases). The V gene's germline CDR1 is SQVTM and CDR2 ANQGSEA. CDR3 length equals 13 residues. V lost 7 bases and J 7 bases, leaving 14 bases between the germline ends.

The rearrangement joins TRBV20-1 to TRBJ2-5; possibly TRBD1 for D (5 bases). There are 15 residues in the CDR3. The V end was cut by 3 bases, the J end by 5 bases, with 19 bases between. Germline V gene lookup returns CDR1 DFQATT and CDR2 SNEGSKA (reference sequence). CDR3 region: CSASRTGYTGETQYF. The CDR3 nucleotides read TGCAGTGCTAGCAGAACAGGATATACTGGGGAGACCCAGTACTTC.

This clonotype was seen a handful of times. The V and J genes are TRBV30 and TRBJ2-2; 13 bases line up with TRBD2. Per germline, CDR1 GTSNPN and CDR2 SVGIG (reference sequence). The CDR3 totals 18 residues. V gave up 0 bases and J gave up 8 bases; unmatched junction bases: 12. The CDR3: CAWSVVLAGGPLPGELFF. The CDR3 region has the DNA TGTGCCTGGAGTGTCGTACTAGCGGGAGGGCCTCTGCCGGGGGAGCTGTTTTTT.

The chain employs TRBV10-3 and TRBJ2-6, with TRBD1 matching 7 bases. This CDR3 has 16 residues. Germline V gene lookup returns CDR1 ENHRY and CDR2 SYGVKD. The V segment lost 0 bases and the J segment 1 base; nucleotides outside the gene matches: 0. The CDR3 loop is CAISESTGSGANVLTF. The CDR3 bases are TGTGCCATCAGTGAGTCGACAGGGTCTGGGGCCAACGTCCTGACTTTC.

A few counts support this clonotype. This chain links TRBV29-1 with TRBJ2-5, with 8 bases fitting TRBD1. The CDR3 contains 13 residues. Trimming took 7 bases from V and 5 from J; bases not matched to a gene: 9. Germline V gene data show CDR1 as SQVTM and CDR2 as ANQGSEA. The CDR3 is CSAIRQGRETQYF. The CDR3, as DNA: TGCAGCGCTATCCGACAGGGGCGGGAGACCCAGTACTTC.

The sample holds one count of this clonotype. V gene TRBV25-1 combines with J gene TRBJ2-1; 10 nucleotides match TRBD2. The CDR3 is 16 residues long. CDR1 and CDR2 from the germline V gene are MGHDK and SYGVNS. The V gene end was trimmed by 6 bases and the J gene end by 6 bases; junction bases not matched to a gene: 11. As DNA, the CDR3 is TGTGCCAGCAGCCTGTTGGTAGCGGGGGGTAGCAATGAGCAGTTCTTC. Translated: CASSLLVAGGSNEQFF.

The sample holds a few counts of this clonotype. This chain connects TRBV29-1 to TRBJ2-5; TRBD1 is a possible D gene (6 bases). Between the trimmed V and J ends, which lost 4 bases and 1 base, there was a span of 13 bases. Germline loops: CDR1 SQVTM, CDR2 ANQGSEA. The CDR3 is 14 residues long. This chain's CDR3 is CSVGGQNIQETQYF. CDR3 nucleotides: TGCAGCGTTGGTGGACAGAATATCCAAGAGACCCAGTACTTC.

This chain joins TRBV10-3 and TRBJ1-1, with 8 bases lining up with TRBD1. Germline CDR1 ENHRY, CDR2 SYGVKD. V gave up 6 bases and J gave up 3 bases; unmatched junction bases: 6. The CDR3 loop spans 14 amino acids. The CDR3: CAISRTGLDTEAFF. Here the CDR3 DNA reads TGTGCCATCAGCAGGACAGGGCTGGACACTGAAGCTTTCTTT.

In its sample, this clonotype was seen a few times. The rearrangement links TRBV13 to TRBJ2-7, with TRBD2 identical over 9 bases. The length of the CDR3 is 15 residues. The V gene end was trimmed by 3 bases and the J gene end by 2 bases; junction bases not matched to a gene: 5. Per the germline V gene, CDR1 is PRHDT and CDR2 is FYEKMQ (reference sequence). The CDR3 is CASSFEASGTYEQYF. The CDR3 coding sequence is TGTGCCAGCAGCTTCGAGGCTAGCGGGACCTACGAGCAGTACTTC.